The present TCR beta chain was sequenced within a study of blood T cell repertoires in COVID-19. Study-level information: Italy, Spain and the United States were the sources of the convalescent and acute COVID-19 samples. Sources were T cells, B-cell-depleted T cells, or PBMCs; the material itself was cDNA or gDNA.

The germline V gene has CDR1 LNHNV and CDR2 YYDKDF (reference sequence). The CDR3 has 16 amino acids. V lost 3 bases and J lost 4; bases outside the gene matches: 10. In the source study's methods: Counts of nucleated cells, estimated from reference gene primer amplification, were obtained. Sequencing used immunoSEQ multiplex PCR; TCRdb keeps in-frame clones, though not all of them. That table gives V, J and clone size, and the DNA gave D and trimming. The repertoire holds some 150,000 clones, with over 80% as singletons. The sequence came from a man between 45 and 60 years old with active COVID-19. The rearrangement links TRBV15 to TRBJ1-1; TRBD1 agrees at 8 bases. The sample consisted of peripheral blood. This CDR3 is CATSRDRVGGGTEAFF. In DNA, the CDR3 is TGTGCCACCAGCAGGGACAGGGTCGGTGGGGGCACTGAAGCTTTCTTT.